Shown below are 5 T cell receptor beta chains from a single sample sequenced in a study of blood T cell repertoires in COVID-19. Here immunoSEQ multiplex PCR was the method, and the copy in TCRdb shows in-frame clones only, minus some. The table shows 300,000 to 350,000 clones, with 75% to 90% occurring only once. What was sequenced was PBMCs or T cells enriched from blood (not recorded which). Receptor source: a man under 40 who had recovered from COVID-19.

The chain has TRBV5-4 and TRBJ1-1, with 8 bases that match TRBD1. The CDR3 totals 14 residues. CDR1 SGHNT and CDR2 YYREEE come from the germline V gene (reference sequence). Trimming at V came to 2 bases and at J to 11 bases, leaving 11 bases not matched to a gene. CDR3: CASSLGGQGGHAFF. The CDR3 region has the DNA TGTGCCAGCAGCTTAGGCGGACAGGGAGGCCATGCTTTCTTT.

This clone was picked up one time. V usage is TRBV30 and J usage is TRBJ1-1, with TRBD1 matching over 10 bases. Germline V gene lookup returns CDR1 GTSNPN and CDR2 SVGIG (reference sequence). This CDR3 region has 15 residues. The ends lost 4 bases at V and 8 bases at J; junction bases unmatched: 13. The CDR3 is CAWTGGGTGATEAFF. CDR3 in DNA: TGTGCCTGGACCGGGGGGGGGACAGGGGCCACCGAAGCTTTCTTT. Looking up the rest from reference TRBV30 and TRBJ1-1 gives the full variable domain: SQTIHQWPATLVQPVGSPLSLECTVEGTSNPNLYWYRQAAGRGLQLLFYSVGIGQISSEVPQNLSASRPQDRQFILSSKKLLLSDSGFYLCAWTGGGTGATEAFFGQGTRLTVV.

This sequence joins TRBV5-4 and TRBJ1-2; possible D gene TRBD1, 5 bases. The CDR3 sequence is 14 residues long. Per the germline V gene, CDR1 is SGHNT and CDR2 is YYREEE (reference sequence). With 1 base removed from V and 3 bases from J, the gap between germline ends came to 10 bases. The CDR3: CASSLTLRDYGYTF. The CDR3 DNA sequence: TGTGCCAGCAGCTTGACTCTCAGGGACTATGGCTACACCTTC.

This chain joins TRBV13 and TRBJ1-1, with D tentatively TRBD1 (5 bases). The germline V gene encodes CDR1 PRHDT and CDR2 FYEKMQ (reference sequence). V shed 5 bases and J shed 0 bases, with 10 bases lying between them. This CDR3 has 14 amino acids. CDR3 bases: TGTGCCAGCAGCCAAGGACAAATGAACACTGAAGCTTTCTTT. Translated, it gives CASSQGQMNTEAFF.

This clone came up once. The genes are TRBV6-5 and TRBJ2-6; unclear D gene. This CDR3 is built from 14 residues. V gave up 6 bases and J gave up 4 bases, with 10 bases separating them. Looked up from germline, CDR1 is MNHEY and CDR2 is SVGAGI. CDR3 region: CASSRGVGANVLTF. The CDR3 coding sequence is TGTGCCAGCAGCCGAGGTGTCGGGGCCAACGTCCTGACTTTC.